The entry below gives a single T cell receptor beta chain sequence along with its context. The antigen is not known. CDR3 length: 12 residues. Germline values: CDR1 SNHLY, CDR2 FYNNEI. V lost 8 bases to trimming and J lost 9 bases, with 14 bases between them. The sample's time point: week 35, safety follow-up. Vaccinated patients received 300 ug of mutant IDH1 20-mer peptide per dose, with topical imiquimod. In weeks 1, 3, 5, 7, 11, 15, 19 and 23, patients were immunized, eight times in all. Assay used: immunoSEQ multiplex PCR; TCRdb lists only in-frame clones, some missing. The table has 30,000 to 40,000 clones, roughly four fifths seen once. This record belongs to a study of a mutant IDH1 vaccine in newly diagnosed glioma. Across the whole study: Vaccinations were initiated 4-6 weeks following radiotherapy alone, or were given together with temozolomide cycles. Most patients had received both radiotherapy and temozolomide, the prior options being radiotherapy, temozolomide, or both.

The chain joins TRBV2 to TRBJ2-4; D is possibly TRBD1 (6 bases). The receptor was derived from a woman aged 18-30 years with glioma. Sequenced material: PBMCs, taken from a glioma patient whose treatment included an IDH1 peptide vaccine. CDR3 in amino acids: CASQGRLVIQYF. The DNA of the CDR3 is TGTGCCAGCCAGGGGCGTTTAGTCATTCAGTACTTC.